One sample yielded the 8 T cell receptor beta chains listed below, sequenced in a study of T cells of healthy individuals. TCRdb reanalysed the 5' RACE reads using MiXCR and keeps one entry per CDR3 protein. The repertoire consists of tens of thousands of distinct CDR3 sequences, with approximately 4.5% occurring once and the leading ten covering about 10%. These receptors were taken from a human donor in good health.

This chain connects TRBV14 to TRBJ2-7, with 9 bases lining up with TRBD1. The CDR3 contains 14 residues. The V segment lost 3 bases and the J segment 2 bases; nucleotides outside the gene matches: 2. Looked up from germline, CDR1 is SGHDN and CDR2 is FVKESK. The CDR3 region is CASSQGTGTYEQYF. The CDR3 DNA is TGTGCCAGCAGCCAGGGGACAGGGACCTACGAGCAGTACTTC.

In its sample, this clonotype was seen many times. The chain employs TRBV2 and TRBJ2-3; D unresolved. In germline, CDR1 is SNHLY, CDR2 FYNNEI. The CDR3 consists of 13 residues. With 1 base removed from V and 2 bases from J, the gap between germline ends came to 4 bases. CDR3 in DNA: TGTGCCAGCAGTGAAGGGGCCACAGATACGCAGTATTTT. This encodes CASSEGATDTQYF.

This clonotype was counted between two and nine times. This chain links TRBV12-3 or TRBV12-4 with TRBJ1-4; D gene unclear. Trimming shortened V by 3 bases and J by 0 bases, and 11 bases separated the two germline ends. This CDR3 region has 16 residues. For the CDR3, the DNA is TGTGCCAGCAGTTTGCGGGGTCCGGCAACTAATGAAAAACTGTTTTTT. This sequence encodes CASSLRGPATNEKLFF.

The chain is built from TRBV12-3 or TRBV12-4 and TRBJ2-6; possible D gene TRBD1, 5 bases. V was cut by 5 bases and J by 3 bases, with 17 bases left in between. The CDR3 contains 17 residues. CDR3 DNA sequence: TGTGCCAGCAGTCCCCACTTACAGGTCGGTGGGGCCAACGTCCTGACTTTC. It specifies CASSPHLQVGGANVLTF.

This clonotype was seen many times. The J gene is TRBJ2-6, the V gene TRBV20-1, with D uncertain. Germline CDR1 and CDR2: DFQATT and SNEGSKA (reference sequence). Trimming took off 6 bases at V and 0 bases at J, with 6 bases between the two ends. This CDR3 spans 13 amino acids. The CDR3 protein is CSAPDSGANVLTF. CDR3 nucleotide sequence: TGCAGTGCACCCGACTCTGGGGCCAACGTCCTGACTTTC.

Only a few counts were recorded for this clonotype. The V gene is TRBV11-2, the J gene TRBJ2-7; TRBD2 agrees at 8 bases. Per germline, CDR1 SGHAT and CDR2 FQNNGV. The CDR3 is 16 residues long. After removal of 1 base from V and 3 bases from J, the junction contained 8 bases not matched to a gene. CDR3 DNA sequence: TGTGCCAGCAGCTTAGGACCTAGCGGGTTTCGCTACGAGCAGTACTTC. Residues: CASSLGPSGFRYEQYF.

This clonotype was recorded a few times. The DNA for the CDR3 is TGCGCCAGCAGCCAAGCAACGGGGGCGCTGACAGATACGCAGTATTTT. Translating it yields CASSQATGALTDTQYF. This sequence joins TRBV4-3 and TRBJ2-3, with D perhaps TRBD1 or TRBD2 (6 bases each). The germline V gene has CDR1 LGHNA and CDR2 YSLEER. There are 16 residues in the CDR3. V lost 1 base and J 3 bases, leaving 14 bases between the germline ends.

Ten or more counts support this clonotype. The chain combines TRBV9 with TRBJ1-6; D uncertain. The germline gives CDR1 SGDLS, CDR2 YYNGEE. Trimming stripped 0 bases from V and 8 bases from J, with 6 bases between. The CDR3 contains 13 residues. The CDR3 here is CASSVVDDSPLHF. The CDR3 DNA is TGTGCCAGCAGCGTAGTAGACGATTCACCCCTCCACTTT.